The following is a T cell receptor beta chain sequence with its context. The antigen is not known. This sample was taken from a study of response to subunit inactivated influenza vaccine. Study-wide results and caveats: The study's authors posited that every seasonal influenza vaccination enlists few new T cells.

TCRdb redid the calling of the RT-PCR reads with MiXCR, one entry per CDR3 protein. The sample holds about 650,000 distinct CDR3 sequences, less than 20% seen once. Germline V gene lookup returns CDR1 SNHLY and CDR2 FYNNEI. V was clipped by 6 bases and J by 2 bases, with 21 bases between them. CDR3 length equals 17 residues. This sequence originates from a man aged 45-60 years who received an inactivated influenza vaccine. This chain uses TRBV2 with TRBJ2-3, with D possibly being TRBD2 (6 bases). This sample comprised PBMCs from blood, obtained roughly 12 days after vaccination. The CDR3 DNA reads TGTGCCAGCAGCCCGGGCTTGGGACTTACGAACACAGATACGCAGTATTTT. It is translated as CASSPGLGLTNTDTQYF. The full variable domain, its missing parts supplied by reference TRBV2 and TRBJ2-3, is EPEVTQTPSHQVTQMGQEVILRCVPISNHLYFYWYRQILGQKVEFLVSFYNNEISEKSEIFDDQFSVERPDGSNFTLKIRSTKLEDSAMYFCASSPGLGLTNTDTQYFGPGTRLTVL.